This TCR beta chain was captured by sequencing in a study of ipilimumab plus nivolumab after autologous stem cell transplantation (dated by TCRdb to the early 2020s). Turning to the overall study: The median number of doses received by trial patients was four to six for ipilimumab and fewer than ten for nivolumab. Patients with high-risk diffuse large B cell lymphoma, mature T cell lymphoma, or multiple myeloma undergoing autologous transplant were enrolled in the trial. Primary refractory and relapsed disease were included in the DLBCL cohort, with 18-month progression-free survival of 85.7% and 28.6%, respectively. The intent-to-treat population of the trial consisted of approximately 35 patients. General conclusions and limits of the study: The authors stated that profiles of the T cell receptor repertoire, regulatory T cell phenotype and gut microbiota provided a biologic rationale for studying this approach further. Combined checkpoint inhibition as post-transplant consolidation was concluded by the authors to appear tolerable.

Checkpoint therapy began 14 to 28 days after autologous transplant, with ipilimumab given at 1 mg/kg intravenously on day 1 of selected weeks. The nivolumab dose was 3 mg/kg intravenously, delivered on day 1 of weeks 1, 4, 7, 10, and every two weeks through week 26. This was a Phase Ib clinical trial that tested ipilimumab plus nivolumab, given as combined checkpoint inhibition, for consolidation following autologous stem cell transplantation. The library was produced with the immunoSEQ multiplex PCR assay. In its TCRdb copy, this immuneACCESS table keeps in-frame sequences only and misses some clones. Where compared with another copy, unresolved V genes explain less than half of these, and the others have no known cause. The sample contains 20,000 to 25,000 clones, just over 75% of them found a single time. Roughly 20% of the sample belongs to the ten largest clones. Taken from cysteine to phenylalanine, the CDR3 has 14 residues. Left in the record is the CDR3 DNA by itself, 42 bases read in frame from the first base. The germline V and J ends show losses of 4 bases and 3 bases respectively, and no gene match explains 6 bases of the junction. CDR1 and CDR2 (KGHSH, LQKENI) derive from the germline V gene.

The count of this clone is one. The clone's antigen remains unknown. There are no base qualities to consult, and no much larger clone falls within one base. The sample here was PBMCs, taken in a trial of ipilimumab plus nivolumab as post-transplant consolidation. This clonotype was sampled from a male donor with diffuse large B-cell lymphoma. The chain uses TRBV18 and TRBJ2-7, with TRBD1 identical over 7 junction bases. CDR3 region: CASSLGTAYYEQYF. Read as DNA, the sequence is TGTGCCAGCTCACTAGGGACAGCCTACTACGAGCAGTACTTC.